This T cell receptor beta chain was sequenced during a study of blood T cell repertoires in COVID-19. J gave up 4 bases and V 4 bases, and 7 bases lay outside the gene matches. Germline values: CDR1 LGHDT, CDR2 YNNKEL (reference sequence). The CDR3 is 15 residues long. Original analysis: It was from reference gene primer amplification that nucleated cell counts were estimated. Measured with immunoSEQ multiplex PCR; TCRdb has only the in-frame clones, and not every one. The V and J calls and clone size were taken over from that table, and D and trimming were inferred from the DNA. The sample comprises 150,000 to 200,000 clones, 81% of which are singletons, and around 10% rests with the top ten.

Sequenced material: peripheral blood. This TCR was recovered from a man in his fifties or sixties with active or convalescent COVID-19. The chain joins TRBV3-1 (or the pseudogene TRBV3-2) to TRBJ2-3; 8 positions agree with TRBD2. CDR3 loop: CASSPGGGTSDTQYF. For the CDR3, the DNA is TGTGCCAGCAGCCCGGGGGGGGGAACCTCAGATACGCAGTATTTT.